This T cell receptor (beta chain) was sequenced during a study of blood T cells in healthy people across ages. Study observations and caveats: More naive CD4+ cells and higher diversity were found in long-lived than in aged donors.

Trimming took off 6 bases at V and 7 bases at J, with 10 bases between the two ends. From germline, CDR1 is DFQATT and CDR2 SNEGSKA (reference sequence). This CDR3 spans 11 amino acids. This clonotype has more than one count but fewer than ten. Its cognate antigen is unknown. It was with a sample-barcoded 5' primer and a J-beta primer mix that a second PCR of about 7 to 12 cycles was run. TCRdb reanalysed the 5' RACE reads using MiXCR and keeps one entry per CDR3 protein. Among approximately 800,000 distinct CDR3 sequences listed, around half were seen once. Sequenced material: blood. The chain carries TRBV20-1 and TRBJ2-1; D is unresolved. This clonotype was obtained from an elderly man in good health. The CDR3: CSATPMNEQFF. In DNA form, the CDR3 reads TGCAGTGCCACCCCGATGAATGAGCAGTTCTTC.